Below, one TCR beta chain is given with its context. This entry is derived from a study of blood T cell repertoires in COVID-19. Across the study: The cDNA or gDNA used as material had been derived from T cells, B-cell-depleted T cells, or PBMCs.

The table came from immunoSEQ multiplex PCR; TCRdb's copy has only in-frame clones and leaves some out. The data show 93,000 or so clones, approximately 89% seen once. The CDR3 is 15 amino acids. V lost 5 bases, J lost 10 bases, and 13 bases stayed unmatched. Germline V CDR1 and CDR2: LGHDT, YNNKEL (reference sequence). Sequences were obtained from peripheral blood. This TCR was sampled from a woman at least 80 years old in a cohort sampled during active COVID-19. The J gene is TRBJ2-5, the V gene TRBV3-1 (or the pseudogene TRBV3-2), with 10 bases identical to TRBD1. The CDR3 protein is CASSASGTGVGDQYF. CDR3 DNA: TGTGCCAGCAGCGCCTCCGGGACAGGGGTCGGGGACCAGTACTTC.